These T cell receptor beta chains were read from a single sample in a study of T cell responses to AZD1222 COVID-19 vaccine. TCRdb's table, derived via immunoSEQ multiplex PCR, lists solely in-frame clones and lacks some. The sample carries about 110,000 clones, about 85% recorded once. The sequencing here drew on peripheral blood, taken 28 days after the second AZD1222 dose. Source of these receptors: an adult who received the AZD1222 COVID-19 vaccine. The CDR3 runs from the conserved cysteine through the conserved F or W. Each record gives: clone size, D gene, J gene, V gene, CDR3 DNA, CDR3 protein. The D gene is left open where the match is weak. Size is stated for part of the rows, as once, few or many counts, or as a class when the clone is expanded.

clone_size: .
d_call: .
j_call: TRBJ2-3
v_call: TRBV27
cdr3_nt: TGTGCCAGCAGTCCCCCCTTGGGGGTGGGGGCGGATACGCAGTATTTT
cdr3_aa: CASSPPLGVGADTQYF

clone_size: .
d_call: TRBD1
j_call: TRBJ2-7
v_call: TRBV4-1
cdr3_nt: TGCGCCAGCAGCCAAGCTCCTGACAGGGGGTATCCCTACGAGCAGTACTTC
cdr3_aa: CASSQAPDRGYPYEQYF

clone_size: .
d_call: .
j_call: TRBJ1-2
v_call: TRBV3-1/TRBV3-2
cdr3_nt: TGTGCCAGCAGCCAAGCCGGGGGCGCCTATGGCTACACCTTC
cdr3_aa: CASSQAGGAYGYTF

clone_size: .
d_call: .
j_call: TRBJ1-1
v_call: TRBV7-3
cdr3_nt: TGTGCCAGCAGCCGAAACATGAACACTGAAGCTTTCTTT
cdr3_aa: CASSRNMNTEAFF

clone_size: .
d_call: .
j_call: TRBJ1-2
v_call: TRBV5-1
cdr3_nt: TGCGCCAGCAGCTGGGAGGGGACAAGAGACGGCTACACCTTC
cdr3_aa: CASSWEGTRDGYTF

clone_size: .
d_call: .
j_call: TRBJ2-5
v_call: TRBV27
cdr3_nt: TGTGCCAGCAGTTCCCTTAACAGAGGAGAGACCCAGTACTTC
cdr3_aa: CASSSLNRGETQYF

clone_size: .
d_call: .
j_call: TRBJ2-2
v_call: TRBV7-9
cdr3_nt: TGTGCCAGCAGCTTGAGGGAAGGCGGGGAGCTGTTTTTT
cdr3_aa: CASSLREGGELFF

clone_size: .
d_call: .
j_call: TRBJ1-4
v_call: TRBV12-3/TRBV12-4
cdr3_nt: TGTGCCAGCAGTCCCGGGACAAGCCTCATCCCGTTTTTT
cdr3_aa: CASSPGTSLIPFF

clone_size: .
d_call: TRBD1
j_call: TRBJ1-5
v_call: TRBV23-1
cdr3_nt: TGCGCCAGCAGTCGGACCGGGACAGGGCTCAATCAGCCCCAGCATTTT
cdr3_aa: CASSRTGTGLNQPQHF

clone_size: .
d_call: .
j_call: TRBJ1-6
v_call: TRBV6-5
cdr3_nt: TGTGCCAGCAGTTACTCCGGTGGGGTCGGCAATTCACCCCTCCACTTT
cdr3_aa: CASSYSGGVGNSPLHF

clone_size: .
d_call: .
j_call: TRBJ2-7
v_call: TRBV4-3
cdr3_nt: TGCGCCAGCAGCCCCTTCGTTCAGGGCGGCGAGCAGTACTTC
cdr3_aa: CASSPFVQGGEQYF

clone_size: .
d_call: .
j_call: TRBJ1-4
v_call: TRBV4-1
cdr3_nt: TGCGCCAGCAGCCCGGGGGAGGGAGTGGGAAATGAAAAACTGTTTTTT
cdr3_aa: CASSPGEGVGNEKLFF

clone_size: .
d_call: .
j_call: TRBJ2-5
v_call: TRBV27
cdr3_nt: TGTGCCAGCAGTTTATCGTACCTAGCTGGGAAGACCCAGTACTTC
cdr3_aa: CASSLSYLAGKTQYF

clone_size: .
d_call: .
j_call: TRBJ1-1
v_call: TRBV7-8
cdr3_nt: TGTGCCAGCAGCTTCGAGCGAGACACTGAAGCTTTCTTT
cdr3_aa: CASSFERDTEAFF

clone_size: .
d_call: .
j_call: TRBJ2-7
v_call: TRBV11-2
cdr3_nt: TGTGCCAGCAGCTTGACTCCTTCCTACGAGCAGTACTTC
cdr3_aa: CASSLTPSYEQYF

clone_size: once
d_call: .
j_call: TRBJ1-1
v_call: TRBV3-1/TRBV3-2
cdr3_nt: TGTGCCAGCAGCCAAGGGCACAGGGAAGCTTTCTTT
cdr3_aa: CASSQGHREAFF

clone_size: once
d_call: .
j_call: TRBJ1-2
v_call: TRBV5-5
cdr3_nt: TGTGCCAGCAGCTTGGAGGAGGGACAAGCTCGCTACACCTTC
cdr3_aa: CASSLEEGQARYTF

clone_size: .
d_call: .
j_call: TRBJ2-7
v_call: TRBV11-3
cdr3_nt: TGTGCCAGCAGCTTAGATTGGGCGGGCGAGCAGTACTTC
cdr3_aa: CASSLDWAGEQYF

clone_size: .
d_call: .
j_call: TRBJ2-7
v_call: TRBV19
cdr3_nt: TGTGCCAGTAGTATCCAACGGACCGCTTCCCCCGAGCAGTACTTC
cdr3_aa: CASSIQRTASPEQYF

clone_size: .
d_call: .
j_call: TRBJ1-5
v_call: TRBV19
cdr3_nt: TGTGCCAGTAGCACGGTAGGGCCCCAGCATTTT
cdr3_aa: CASSTVGPQHF

clone_size: .
d_call: .
j_call: TRBJ2-7
v_call: TRBV19
cdr3_nt: TGTGCCAGTAGTGGCCGGCACCAAGACTACGAGCAGTACTTC
cdr3_aa: CASSGRHQDYEQYF

clone_size: .
d_call: .
j_call: TRBJ2-7
v_call: TRBV7-8
cdr3_nt: TGTGCCAGCAGCTTAGCGGGGGGCGAGCAGTACTTC
cdr3_aa: CASSLAGGEQYF

clone_size: .
d_call: .
j_call: TRBJ2-3
v_call: TRBV5-4
cdr3_nt: TGTGCCAGCAGCGTATCGAGGGATACGCAGTATTTT
cdr3_aa: CASSVSRDTQYF

clone_size: .
d_call: .
j_call: TRBJ2-1
v_call: TRBV5-6
cdr3_nt: TGTGCCAGCAGCTTGGGCACATACAATGAGCAGTTCTTC
cdr3_aa: CASSLGTYNEQFF

clone_size: .
d_call: .
j_call: TRBJ1-4
v_call: TRBV19
cdr3_nt: TGTGCCAGTAGTGCCTCCGGGACCGCCCGCGAAAAACTGTTTTTT
cdr3_aa: CASSASGTAREKLFF

clone_size: .
d_call: .
j_call: TRBJ1-2
v_call: TRBV2
cdr3_nt: TGTGCCAGCAGCCTCCGGGACGGAACTAACTATGGCTACACCTTC
cdr3_aa: CASSLRDGTNYGYTF

clone_size: .
d_call: .
j_call: TRBJ1-2
v_call: TRBV20-1
cdr3_nt: TGCAGTGCTAGTCTTTTCCGAGGCGGGGAGGGCTATGGCTACACCTTC
cdr3_aa: CSASLFRGGEGYGYTF

clone_size: .
d_call: .
j_call: TRBJ1-3
v_call: TRBV7-2
cdr3_nt: TGTGCCAGCAGTCCCTTAGGCGACTCTGGAAACACCATATATTTT
cdr3_aa: CASSPLGDSGNTIYF

clone_size: .
d_call: .
j_call: TRBJ1-6
v_call: TRBV4-2
cdr3_nt: TGTGCCAGCAGCCATCCGGGATCAGGCTTTAATTCACCCCTCCACTTT
cdr3_aa: CASSHPGSGFNSPLHF

clone_size: .
d_call: .
j_call: TRBJ1-1
v_call: TRBV7-9
cdr3_nt: TGTGCCAGCTGCCTGGGGCTAAACACTGAAGCTTTCTTT
cdr3_aa: CASCLGLNTEAFF

clone_size: .
d_call: .
j_call: TRBJ1-6
v_call: TRBV6-5
cdr3_nt: TGTGCCAGCAGCCACAAAGAGTTAGATTCACCCCTCCACTTT
cdr3_aa: CASSHKELDSPLHF

clone_size: .
d_call: .
j_call: TRBJ2-2
v_call: TRBV19
cdr3_nt: TGTGCCAGTAGTAGGGTGACGAACACCGGGGAGCTGTTTTTT
cdr3_aa: CASSRVTNTGELFF

clone_size: .
d_call: .
j_call: TRBJ1-2
v_call: TRBV7-9
cdr3_nt: TGTGCCAGCAGCTTAGCCGGGAACTATGGCTACACCTTC
cdr3_aa: CASSLAGNYGYTF

clone_size: .
d_call: TRBD1
j_call: TRBJ1-2
v_call: TRBV30
cdr3_nt: TGTGCCTGGACAGGGGGTCGGAACTATGGCTACACCTTC
cdr3_aa: CAWTGGRNYGYTF

clone_size: few
d_call: .
j_call: TRBJ1-2
v_call: TRBV7-8
cdr3_nt: TGTGCCAGCAGCTTCCCCGTTGGGGCGGGCGGAGGCTACACCTTC
cdr3_aa: CASSFPVGAGGGYTF

clone_size: .
d_call: TRBD1
j_call: TRBJ2-3
v_call: TRBV20-1
cdr3_nt: TGCAGTGCTAGTCCGCCACCGGGACAGGGAATCACAGATACGCAGTATTTT
cdr3_aa: CSASPPPGQGITDTQYF

clone_size: .
d_call: TRBD1
j_call: TRBJ2-5
v_call: TRBV12-3/TRBV12-4
cdr3_nt: TGTGCCAGCAGCCCAGGGGGCCGGGAGACCCAGTACTTC
cdr3_aa: CASSPGGRETQYF